This TCR beta chain derives from a study of cytomegalovirus exposure and HLA in healthy donors. The V and J ends lost 4 bases and 2 bases respectively, with 12 bases between them. CDR3 length: 14 amino acids. The V gene's germline CDR1 is SGHTA and CDR2 FQGTGA. Healthy bone marrow donors formed the donor group. Nominal health characterized the donors when sampled, though unrecorded immune exposures were likely. In the PCR, 60 Vbeta and 13 Jbeta primers were used. Data came from immunoSEQ multiplex PCR; TCRdb stores just in-frame clones and leaves some out. Here the sample spans 150,000 to 200,000 clones, about 70% being singletons.

Input material: PBMCs. The receptor's source is a male donor in good health and CMV-seronegative. The rearrangement links TRBV7-3 to TRBJ2-7; weak D call: TRBD2 (6 bases). CDR3 nucleotide sequence: TGTGCCAGCAGCTCGGGGGAGGCCCCCTACGAGCAGTACTTC. It is translated as CASSSGEAPYEQYF. The full variable domain, in which reference TRBV7-3 and TRBJ2-7 provide the parts outside the CDR3, is GAGVSQTPSNKVTEKGKYVELRCDPISGHTALYWYRQSLGQGPEFLIYFQGTGAADDSGLPNDRFFAVRPEGSVSTLKIQRTERGDSAVYLCASSSGEAPYEQYFGPGTRLTVT.